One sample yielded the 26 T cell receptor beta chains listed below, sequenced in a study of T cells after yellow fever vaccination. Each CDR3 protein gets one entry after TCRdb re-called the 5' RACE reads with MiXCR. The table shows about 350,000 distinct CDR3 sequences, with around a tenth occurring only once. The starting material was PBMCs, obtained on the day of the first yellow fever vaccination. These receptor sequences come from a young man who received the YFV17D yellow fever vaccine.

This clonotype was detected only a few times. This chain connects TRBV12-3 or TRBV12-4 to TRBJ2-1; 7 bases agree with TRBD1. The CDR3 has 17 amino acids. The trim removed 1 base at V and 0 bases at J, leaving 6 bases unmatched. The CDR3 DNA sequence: TGTGCCAGCAGTTTAGATAGACAGGGCAGCTCCTACAATGAGCAGTTCTTC. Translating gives CASSLDRQGSSYNEQFF.

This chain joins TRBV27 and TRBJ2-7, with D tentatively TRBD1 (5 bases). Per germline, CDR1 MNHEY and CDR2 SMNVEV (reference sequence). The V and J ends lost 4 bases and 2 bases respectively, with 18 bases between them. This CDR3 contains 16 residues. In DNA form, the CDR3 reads TGTGCCAGCAGTTGGGGCAGGGTCGCTCTAACCTACGAGCAGTACGTC. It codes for CASSWGRVALTYEQYV.

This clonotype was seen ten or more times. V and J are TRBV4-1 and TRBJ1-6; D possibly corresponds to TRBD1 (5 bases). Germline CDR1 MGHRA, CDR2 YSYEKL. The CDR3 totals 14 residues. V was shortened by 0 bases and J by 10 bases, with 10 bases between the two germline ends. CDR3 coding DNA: TGCGCCAGCAGCCAAGAAACAGGCTACTCACCCCTCCACTTT. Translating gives CASSQETGYSPLHF.

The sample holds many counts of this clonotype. CDR3 residues: CASSPGQGDSPLHF. The CDR3 nucleotides are TGCGCCAGCAGCCCGGGACAGGGGGATTCACCCCTCCACTTT. The V and J genes are TRBV5-1 and TRBJ1-6, with TRBD1 identical over 11 bases. V trimming: 4 bases; J trimming: 8 bases; junction bases outside the gene matches: 2. The CDR3 sequence is 14 residues long. CDR1 and CDR2 from the germline V gene are SGHRS and YFSETQ.

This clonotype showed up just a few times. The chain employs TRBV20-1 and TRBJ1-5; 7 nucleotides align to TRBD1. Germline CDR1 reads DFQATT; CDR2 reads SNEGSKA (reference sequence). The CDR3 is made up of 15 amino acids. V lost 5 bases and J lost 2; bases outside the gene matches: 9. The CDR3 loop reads CSASLTGAGNQPQHF. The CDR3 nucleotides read TGCAGTGCTTCTCTTACAGGGGCGGGCAATCAGCCCCAGCATTTT.

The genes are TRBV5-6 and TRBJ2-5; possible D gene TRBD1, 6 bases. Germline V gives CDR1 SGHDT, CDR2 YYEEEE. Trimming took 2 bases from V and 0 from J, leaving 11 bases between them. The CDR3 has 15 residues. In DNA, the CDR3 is TGTGCCAGCAGCTTCGGGACACTGTACCAAGAGACCCAGTACTTC. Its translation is CASSFGTLYQETQYF.

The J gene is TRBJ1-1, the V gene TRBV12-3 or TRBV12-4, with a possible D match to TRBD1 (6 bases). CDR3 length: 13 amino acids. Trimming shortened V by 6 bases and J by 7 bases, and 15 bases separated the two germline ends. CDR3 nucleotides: TGTGCCAGCAGCCCAGGCGGACAGATTGAAGCTTTCTTT. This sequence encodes CASSPGGQIEAFF.

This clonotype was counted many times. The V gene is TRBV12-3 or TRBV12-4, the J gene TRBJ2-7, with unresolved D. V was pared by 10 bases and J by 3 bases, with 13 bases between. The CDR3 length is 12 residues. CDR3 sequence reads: CATSASGYEQYF. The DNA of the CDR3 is TGTGCCACCTCGGCATCCGGCTACGAGCAGTACTTC.

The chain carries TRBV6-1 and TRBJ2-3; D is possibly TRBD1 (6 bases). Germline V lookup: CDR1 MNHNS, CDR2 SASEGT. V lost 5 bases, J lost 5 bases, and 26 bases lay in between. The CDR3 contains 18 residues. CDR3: CASSPYGFVRGSEDTQYF. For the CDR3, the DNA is TGTGCCAGCAGTCCCTACGGGTTCGTCAGGGGCTCGGAAGATACGCAGTATTTT.

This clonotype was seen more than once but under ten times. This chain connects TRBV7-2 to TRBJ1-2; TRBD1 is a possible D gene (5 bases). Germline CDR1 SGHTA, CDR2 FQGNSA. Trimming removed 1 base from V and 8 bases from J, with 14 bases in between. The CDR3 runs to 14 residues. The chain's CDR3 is CASSLDRGLRGYTF. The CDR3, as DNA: TGTGCCAGCAGCTTAGACCGGGGGTTAAGGGGCTACACCTTC.

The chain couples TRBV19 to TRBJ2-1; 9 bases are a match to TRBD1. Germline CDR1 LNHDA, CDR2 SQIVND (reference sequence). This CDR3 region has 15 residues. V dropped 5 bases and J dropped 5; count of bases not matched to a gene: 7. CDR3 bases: TGTGCCAGTAGTCTAACAGGGGGCAGTAACAATGAGCAGTTCTTC. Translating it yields CASSLTGGSNNEQFF.

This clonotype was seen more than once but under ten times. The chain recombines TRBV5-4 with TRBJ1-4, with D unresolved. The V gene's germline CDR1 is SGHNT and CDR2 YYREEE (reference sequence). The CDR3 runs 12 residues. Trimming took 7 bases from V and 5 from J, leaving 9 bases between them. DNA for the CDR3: TGTGCCAGCGGACGGCCGAATGAAAAACTGTTTTTT. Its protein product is CASGRPNEKLFF.

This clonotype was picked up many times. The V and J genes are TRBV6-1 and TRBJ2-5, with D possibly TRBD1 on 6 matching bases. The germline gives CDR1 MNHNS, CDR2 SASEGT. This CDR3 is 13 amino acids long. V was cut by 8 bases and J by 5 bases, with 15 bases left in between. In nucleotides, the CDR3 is TGTGCCAGCGGTCGAACAGGGCTTGAGACCCAGTACTTC. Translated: CASGRTGLETQYF.

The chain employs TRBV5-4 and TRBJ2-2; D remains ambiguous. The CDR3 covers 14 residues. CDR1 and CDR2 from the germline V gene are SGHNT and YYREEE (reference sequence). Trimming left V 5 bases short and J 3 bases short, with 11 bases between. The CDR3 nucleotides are TGTGCCAGCAGTCCGTCGGGCTACACCGGGGAGCTGTTTTTT. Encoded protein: CASSPSGYTGELFF.

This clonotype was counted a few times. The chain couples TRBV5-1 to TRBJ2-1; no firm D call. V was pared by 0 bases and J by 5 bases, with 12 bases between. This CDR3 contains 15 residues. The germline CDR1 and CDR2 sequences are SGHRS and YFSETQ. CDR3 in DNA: TGCGCCAGCAGCTTGGGTTCACAGCCCAACAATGAGCAGTTCTTC. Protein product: CASSLGSQPNNEQFF.

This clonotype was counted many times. CDR3 coding DNA: TGCGCCAGCAGCCCAGGACAGGGGGTCGGCTACAATGAGCAGTTCTTC. Its protein is CASSPGQGVGYNEQFF. The chain joins TRBV5-1 to TRBJ2-1; 10 bases are a match to TRBD1. V was pared by 4 bases and J by 3 bases, with 7 bases of the junction left unmatched. There are 16 residues in the CDR3. Germline loops: CDR1 SGHRS, CDR2 YFSETQ.

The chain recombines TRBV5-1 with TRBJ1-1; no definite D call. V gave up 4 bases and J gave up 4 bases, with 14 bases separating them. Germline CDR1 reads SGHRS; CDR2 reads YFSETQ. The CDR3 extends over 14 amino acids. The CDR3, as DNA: TGCGCCAGCAGCGCAGAGGAGGGTGGCACTGAAGCTTTCTTT. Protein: CASSAEEGGTEAFF. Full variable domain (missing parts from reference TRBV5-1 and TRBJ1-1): KAGVTQTPRYLIKTRGQQVTLSCSPISGHRSVSWYQQTPGQGLQFLFEYFSETQRNKGNFPGRFSGRQFSNSRSEMNVSTLELGDSALYLCASSAEEGGTEAFFGQGTRLTVV.

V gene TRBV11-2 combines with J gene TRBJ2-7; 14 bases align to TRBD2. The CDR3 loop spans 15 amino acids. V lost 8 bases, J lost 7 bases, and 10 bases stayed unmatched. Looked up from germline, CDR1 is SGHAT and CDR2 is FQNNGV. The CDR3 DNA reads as TGTGCCAGCTGCGACCGACTAGCGGGGGGGCCGGAGCAGTACTTC. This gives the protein CASCDRLAGGPEQYF.

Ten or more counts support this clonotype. CDR3: CASSQDRGEETQYF. For the CDR3, the DNA is TGCGCCAGCAGCCAAGATCGGGGCGAAGAGACCCAGTACTTC. The chain recombines TRBV4-1 with TRBJ2-5; D could derive from TRBD1 or TRBD2 (5 bases each). The CDR3 loop spans 14 amino acids. Germline V CDR1 and CDR2: MGHRA, YSYEKL. V was clipped by 0 bases and J by 3 bases, with 8 bases between them.

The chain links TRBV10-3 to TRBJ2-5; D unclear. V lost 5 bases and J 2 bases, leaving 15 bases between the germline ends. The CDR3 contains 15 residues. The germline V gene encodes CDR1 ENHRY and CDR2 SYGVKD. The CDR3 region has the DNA TGTGCCATCAGTCGAAACTCCGGGCTTCAAGAGACCCAGTACTTC. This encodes CAISRNSGLQETQYF.

CDR3 sequence reads: CASSSAPVEVRYEQYF. CDR3 nucleotide sequence: TGCGCCAGCAGTTCAGCCCCTGTAGAGGTAAGGTACGAGCAGTACTTC. The V gene is TRBV5-1, the J gene TRBJ2-7, with D unclear. Germline V gene data show CDR1 as SGHRS and CDR2 as YFSETQ. The CDR3 length is 16 residues. Trimming removed 5 bases from V and 4 bases from J, with 22 bases in between.

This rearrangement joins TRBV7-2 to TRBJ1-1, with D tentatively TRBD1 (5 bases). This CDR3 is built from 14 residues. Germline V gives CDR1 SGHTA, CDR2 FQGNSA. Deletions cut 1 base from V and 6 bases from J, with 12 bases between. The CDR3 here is CASSLGGWGAEAFF. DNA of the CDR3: TGTGCCAGCAGCTTAGGGGGATGGGGGGCTGAAGCTTTCTTT.

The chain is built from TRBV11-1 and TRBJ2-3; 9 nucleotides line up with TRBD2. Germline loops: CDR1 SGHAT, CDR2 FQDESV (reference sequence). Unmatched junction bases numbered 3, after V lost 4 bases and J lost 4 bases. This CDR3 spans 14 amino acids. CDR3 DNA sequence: TGTGCCAGCAGCTCGTGGACTAGCGCAGATACGCAGTATTTT. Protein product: CASSSWTSADTQYF.

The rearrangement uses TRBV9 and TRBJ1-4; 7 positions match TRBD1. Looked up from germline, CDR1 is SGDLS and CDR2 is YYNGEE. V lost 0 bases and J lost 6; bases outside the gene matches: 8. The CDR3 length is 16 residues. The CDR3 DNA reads TGTGCCAGCAGCGTAGGTGGGACAGCGGGAGATGAAAAACTGTTTTTT. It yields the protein CASSVGGTAGDEKLFF.

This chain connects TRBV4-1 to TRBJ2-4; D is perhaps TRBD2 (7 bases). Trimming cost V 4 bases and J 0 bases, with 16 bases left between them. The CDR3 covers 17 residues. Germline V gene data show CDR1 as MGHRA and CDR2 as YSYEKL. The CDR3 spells CASSPAGEGGAKNIQYF. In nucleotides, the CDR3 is TGCGCCAGCAGCCCAGCCGGGGAGGGGGGAGCCAAAAACATTCAGTACTTC.

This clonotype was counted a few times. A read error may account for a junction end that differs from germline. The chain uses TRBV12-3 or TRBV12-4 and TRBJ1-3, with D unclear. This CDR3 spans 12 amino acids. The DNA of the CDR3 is TGTGCCAGCCATAGTTTTCCCCTTGGCTTTGATTTT. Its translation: CASHSFPLGFDF.